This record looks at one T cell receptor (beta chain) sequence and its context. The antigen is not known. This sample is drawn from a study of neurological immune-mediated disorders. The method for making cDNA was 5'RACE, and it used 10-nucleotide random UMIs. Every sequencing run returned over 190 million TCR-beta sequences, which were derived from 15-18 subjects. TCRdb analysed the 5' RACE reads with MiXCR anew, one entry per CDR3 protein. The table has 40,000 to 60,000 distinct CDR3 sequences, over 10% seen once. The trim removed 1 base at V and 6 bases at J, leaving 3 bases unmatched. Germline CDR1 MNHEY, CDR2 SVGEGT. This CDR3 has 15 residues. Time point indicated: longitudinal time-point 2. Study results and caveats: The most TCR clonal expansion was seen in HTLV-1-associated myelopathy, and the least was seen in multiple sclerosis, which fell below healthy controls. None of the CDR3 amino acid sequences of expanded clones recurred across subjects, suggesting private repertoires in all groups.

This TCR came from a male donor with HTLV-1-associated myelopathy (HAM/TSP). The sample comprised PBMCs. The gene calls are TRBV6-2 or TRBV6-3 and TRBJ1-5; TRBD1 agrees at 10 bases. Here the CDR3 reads CASSYLDRGSQPQHF. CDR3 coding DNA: TGTGCCAGCAGTTACTTGGACAGGGGGAGTCAGCCCCAGCATTTT.